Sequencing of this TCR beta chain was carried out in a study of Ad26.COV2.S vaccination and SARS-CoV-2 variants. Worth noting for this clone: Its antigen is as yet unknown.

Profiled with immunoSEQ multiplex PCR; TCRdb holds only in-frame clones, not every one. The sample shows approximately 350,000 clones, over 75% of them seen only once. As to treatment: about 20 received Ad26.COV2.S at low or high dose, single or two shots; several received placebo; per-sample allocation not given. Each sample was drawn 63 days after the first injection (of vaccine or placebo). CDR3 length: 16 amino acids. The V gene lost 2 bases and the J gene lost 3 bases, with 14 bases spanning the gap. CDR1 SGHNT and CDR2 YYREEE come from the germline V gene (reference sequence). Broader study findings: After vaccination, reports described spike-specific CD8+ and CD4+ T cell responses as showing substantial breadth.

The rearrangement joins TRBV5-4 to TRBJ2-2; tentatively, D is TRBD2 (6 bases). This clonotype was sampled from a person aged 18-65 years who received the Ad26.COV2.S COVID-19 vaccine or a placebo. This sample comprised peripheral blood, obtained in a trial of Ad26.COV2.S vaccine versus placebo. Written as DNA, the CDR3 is TGTGCCAGCAGCTTATGGGGGGTGGTCTACACCGGGGAGCTGTTTTTT. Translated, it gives CASSLWGVVYTGELFF.